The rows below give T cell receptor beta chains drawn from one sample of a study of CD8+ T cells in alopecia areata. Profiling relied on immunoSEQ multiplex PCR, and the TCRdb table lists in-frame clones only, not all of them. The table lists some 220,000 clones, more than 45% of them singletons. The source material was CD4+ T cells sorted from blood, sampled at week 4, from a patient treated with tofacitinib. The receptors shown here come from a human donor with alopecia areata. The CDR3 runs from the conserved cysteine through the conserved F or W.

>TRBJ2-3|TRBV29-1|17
CSVELVGGLAGADTQYF
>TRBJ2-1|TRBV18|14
CASSPLDRSSEQFF
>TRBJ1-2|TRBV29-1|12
CSVVAGSYGYTF
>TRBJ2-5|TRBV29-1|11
CSVELRETQYF
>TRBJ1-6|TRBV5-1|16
CASNLEAGSNNSPLHF
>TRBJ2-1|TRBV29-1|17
CSGLPGQGSWGTNEQFF
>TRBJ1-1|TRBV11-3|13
CASSLGGNTEAFF
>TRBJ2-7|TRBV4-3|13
CASSLDRGGEQYF
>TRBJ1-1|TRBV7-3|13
CASSWGRDTEAFF
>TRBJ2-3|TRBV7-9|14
CATGTSGTLDTQYF
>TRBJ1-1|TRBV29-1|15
CSVSDRGRRNTEAFF
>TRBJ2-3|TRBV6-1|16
CASSAIAGGRTDTQYF
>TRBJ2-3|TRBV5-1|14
CASSFSTRDGTQYF